This entry lists 24 T cell receptor beta chains sequenced from one sample in a study of T cell repertoires in cytomegalovirus infection. TCRdb re-called the reads through MiXCR, storing one row per CDR3 protein. Counted here are 250,000 to 300,000 distinct CDR3 sequences, approximately 9% occurring once; the ten biggest clones make up around 16%. Sequencing was carried out using PBMCs. The receptors stem from a human donor in good health (CMV status not recorded). Some clones in this sample may be carry-over from other donors' samples.

The chain recombines TRBV29-1 with TRBJ1-2; D unresolved. CDR1 is SQVTM, CDR2 ANQGSEA, per germline. Trimming removed 0 bases from V and 2 bases from J, with 10 bases in between. The CDR3 extends over 14 amino acids. CDR3 amino acids: CSVEEAELNYGYTF. CDR3 nucleotides: TGCAGCGTTGAAGAGGCGGAACTCAACTATGGCTACACCTTC. Full variable domain (missing parts from reference TRBV29-1 and TRBJ1-2): SAVISQKPSRDICQRGTSLTIQCQVDSQVTMMFWYRQQPGQSLTLIATANQGSEATYESGFVIDKFPISRPNLTFSTLTVSNMSPEDSSIYLCSVEEAELNYGYTFGSGTRLTVV.

The rearrangement uses TRBV20-1 and TRBJ2-7; the match to TRBD1 covers 7 bases. The CDR3 loop spans 14 amino acids. The junction had 16 bases not matched to a gene; V was cut back by 3 bases and J by 11 bases. Germline V gene lookup returns CDR1 DFQATT and CDR2 SNEGSKA (reference sequence). Written as DNA, the CDR3 is TGCAGTGCTAGCGTCGGACAGGTCAACATTCGCGAGTACTTC. It is translated as CSASVGQVNIREYF.

This clonotype has at least ten counts. The CDR3 sequence: CASSLAGASVPGELFF. The CDR3 coding sequence is TGTGCCAGCAGCTTAGCAGGAGCGTCAGTCCCCGGGGAGCTGTTTTTT. This chain connects TRBV7-2 to TRBJ2-2, with no clear D. V lost 0 bases and J 6 bases, leaving 14 bases between the germline ends. The germline CDR1 and CDR2 sequences are SGHTA and FQGNSA. The CDR3 runs 16 residues.

The sample holds many counts of this clonotype. The chain recombines TRBV20-1 with TRBJ2-3, with 7 bases identical to TRBD2. The trim removed 3 bases at V and 2 bases at J, leaving 8 bases unmatched. CDR3 length equals 15 residues. Germline assignment: CDR1 DFQATT and CDR2 SNEGSKA (reference sequence). CDR3 sequence: CSASIPGGITDTQYF. The CDR3 DNA reads as TGCAGTGCTAGTATTCCGGGAGGCATCACAGATACGCAGTATTTT.

This clonotype occurred a few times. V is TRBV7-6 and J is TRBJ2-4; TRBD2 is a possible D gene (6 bases). V lost 5 bases to trimming and J lost 7 bases, with 21 bases between them. The germline gives CDR1 SGHVS, CDR2 FNYEAQ. The CDR3 loop spans 16 amino acids. DNA for the CDR3: TGTGCCAGCAGCCTCGGGACGTCCTCAAGCGGGAACATTCAGTACTTC. It codes for CASSLGTSSSGNIQYF.

The table lists this clonotype with a few counts. The chain is built from TRBV6-2 or TRBV6-3 and TRBJ2-5; 10 bases map to TRBD2. The V gene end was trimmed by 5 bases and the J gene end by 3 bases; junction bases not matched to a gene: 12. The CDR3 length is 17 residues. Per the germline V gene, CDR1 is MNHEY and CDR2 is SVGEGT. This CDR3 is CASSRIRTSGLKETQYF. The CDR3 region has the DNA TGTGCCAGCAGTAGGATTCGGACTAGCGGATTAAAAGAGACCCAGTACTTC.

There are many counts of this clonotype. The chain employs TRBV12-5 and TRBJ2-1; TRBD1 aligns across 8 bases. The CDR3 has 12 amino acids. The germline V gene encodes CDR1 LGHNT and CDR2 FRNRAP. V lost 4 bases to trimming and J lost 15 bases; unmatched junction nucleotides: 8. The chain's CDR3 is CASGSPDRGGFF. The CDR3 DNA reads TGTGCTAGTGGTTCCCCAGACAGGGGTGGGTTCTTC. The full variable domain, in which reference TRBV12-5 and TRBJ2-1 provide the parts outside the CDR3, is DARVTQTPRHKVTEMGQEVTMRCQPILGHNTVFWYRQTMMQGLELLAYFRNRAPLDDSGMPKDRFSAEMPDATLATLKIQPSEPRDSAVYFCASGSPDRGGFFGPGTRLTVL.

This clonotype was seen ten or more times. The genes are TRBV7-2 and TRBJ2-5, with 7 nucleotides matching TRBD2. V lost 6 bases, J lost 3 bases, and 7 bases stayed unmatched. Germline V gene sequence: CDR1 SGHTA, CDR2 FQGNSA. CDR3 length: 14 residues. The DNA of the CDR3 is TGTGCCAGCAGATCAGGACTAGGCGAAGAGACCCAGTACTTC. Residues: CASRSGLGEETQYF. The full variable domain, rest sourced from reference TRBV7-2 and TRBJ2-5, is GAGVSQSPSNKVTEKGKDVELRCDPISGHTALYWYRQSLGQGLEFLIYFQGNSAPDKSGLPSDRFSAERTGGSVSTLTIQRTQQEDSAVYLCASRSGLGEETQYFGPGTRLLVL.

This clonotype was picked up many times. V and J are TRBV7-8 and TRBJ2-7; 11 bases align to TRBD1. CDR1 and CDR2 from the germline V gene are SGHVS and FQNEAQ. The CDR3 length is 15 residues. With 4 bases clipped from V and 5 bases from J, the junction kept 7 bases outside the gene matches. CDR3 coding DNA: TGTGCCAGCAGCTCGGGACAGGGGGATATCGACGAGCAGTACTTC. This sequence encodes CASSSGQGDIDEQYF.

There are many counts of this clonotype. The rearrangement links TRBV7-2 to TRBJ2-3; a possible D gene is TRBD2 (6 bases). Per germline, CDR1 SGHTA and CDR2 FQGNSA. V was clipped by 5 bases and J by 2 bases, with 17 bases between them. The CDR3 runs 16 residues. CDR3 in DNA: TGTGCCAGCAGCCCAACTGTGAGACTAGTCACAGATACGCAGTATTTT. This gives the protein CASSPTVRLVTDTQYF.

The chain employs TRBV5-1 and TRBJ2-2, with a weak D call TRBD1 (6 bases). The CDR3 consists of 17 residues. Between the trimmed V and J ends, which lost 0 bases and 1 base, there was a span of 13 bases. The V gene's germline CDR1 is SGHRS and CDR2 YFSETQ. Here the CDR3 reads CASSLGSTGMNTGELFF. DNA for the CDR3: TGCGCCAGCAGCTTGGGCTCTACAGGGATGAACACCGGGGAGCTGTTTTTT.

This clonotype showed up just a few times. CDR3 loop: CASSPPTGTGLVTQYF. The CDR3, as DNA: TGTGCCAGCTCACCTCCAACCGGGACAGGGCTGGTGACCCAGTACTTC. The chain combines TRBV18 with TRBJ2-5, with 9 nucleotides matching TRBD1. The CDR3 is 16 amino acids. In germline, CDR1 is KGHSH, CDR2 LQKENI. The V gene end was trimmed by 3 bases and the J gene end by 7 bases; junction bases not matched to a gene: 12.

The J gene is TRBJ1-1, the V gene TRBV6-6; TRBD1 matches at 7 bases. The J segment lost 1 base and the V segment lost 5 bases, leaving 7 bases of the junction unmatched. The germline gives CDR1 MNHNY, CDR2 SVGAGI (reference sequence). The CDR3 is made up of 15 amino acids. For the CDR3, the DNA is TGTGCCAGCAGTCGACGACAGGGAGGGAACACTGAAGCTTTCTTT. Translated, it gives CASSRRQGGNTEAFF.

There are many counts of this clonotype. The rearrangement links TRBV12-3 or TRBV12-4 to TRBJ2-5, with a possible D match to TRBD2 (5 bases). The CDR3 totals 13 residues. V was clipped by 8 bases and J by 3 bases, with 13 bases between them. This CDR3 is CASALGKKETQYF. The CDR3 coding sequence is TGTGCCAGCGCCCTCGGGAAGAAAGAGACCCAGTACTTC.

This clonotype has a count of ten or more. The chain uses TRBV6-2 or TRBV6-3 and TRBJ1-1; possibly TRBD1 for D (5 bases). V was clipped by 4 bases and J by 1 base, with 10 bases between them. In germline, CDR1 is MNHEY, CDR2 SVGEGT. This CDR3 comprises 14 residues. The DNA of the CDR3 is TGTGCCAGCAGTTGGCAACAGGAGAACACTGAAGCTTTCTTT. This gives the protein CASSWQQENTEAFF.

This chain joins TRBV25-1 and TRBJ2-7; D not certain. CDR1 is MGHDK, CDR2 SYGVNS, per germline. This CDR3 is 13 amino acids long. Trimming pared 0 bases from V and 9 bases from J, leaving 12 bases between. The CDR3 is CASSEYKGSRQYF. The DNA for the CDR3 is TGTGCCAGCAGTGAATATAAGGGATCTCGGCAGTACTTC.

This clonotype was found many times. This chain connects TRBV7-3 to TRBJ2-5; D might be TRBD1 or TRBD2, each matching 6 bases. The CDR3 runs to 14 residues. V lost 10 bases and J 1 base, leaving 16 bases between the germline ends. Germline CDR1 reads SGHTA; CDR2 reads FQGTGA. DNA for the CDR3: TGTGCCACTGGGGGCGGGGTGGCCCAAGAGACCCAGTACTTC. It is translated as CATGGGVAQETQYF.

This clonotype turned up a few times. The chain uses TRBV6-2 or TRBV6-3 and TRBJ2-1; 7 positions agree with TRBD2. This CDR3 is 14 amino acids long. The V and J ends lost 8 bases and 5 bases, in that order; junction bases with no gene match: 9. Germline V gene sequence: CDR1 MNHEY, CDR2 SVGEGT. Written as DNA, the CDR3 is TGTGCCAGCGGGGGGGACGATATGCACAATGAGCAGTTCTTC. Its translation is CASGGDDMHNEQFF.

This clonotype was picked up many times. V and J are TRBV7-2 and TRBJ1-2; unclear D gene. The germline CDR1 and CDR2 sequences are SGHTA and FQGNSA. V dropped 0 bases and J dropped 4 bases, with 12 bases sitting between them. The CDR3 covers 15 residues. In DNA form, the CDR3 reads TGTGCCAGCAGCTTAGCCTTACAGAAAAGCTATGGCTACACCTTC. Its protein is CASSLALQKSYGYTF.

The table lists this clonotype with many counts. The CDR3, as DNA: TGTGCCAGCAGCAGGACTAGCGGGGGGGAAGAGACCCAGTACTTC. Its translation: CASSRTSGGEETQYF. The chain combines TRBV5-4 with TRBJ2-5; 15 nucleotides agree with TRBD2. Per the germline V gene, CDR1 is SGHNT and CDR2 is YYREEE (reference sequence). The CDR3 spans 15 residues. V lost 4 bases, J lost 3 bases, and 1 base stayed unmatched.

This clonotype was detected only a few times. The V and J genes are TRBV12-3 or TRBV12-4 and TRBJ1-1; no definite D call. This CDR3 is built from 14 residues. Trimming took off 7 bases at V and 1 base at J, with 13 bases between the two ends. The CDR3 DNA sequence: TGTGCCAGCAACGCCGAACTGTGGAACACTGAAGCTTTCTTT. Translated: CASNAELWNTEAFF.

This clonotype was observed at least ten times. The V gene is TRBV7-2, the J gene TRBJ1-2, with TRBD1 as a possible D gene (5 bases). V lost 7 bases and J 2 bases, leaving 17 bases between the germline ends. The CDR3 is 15 residues long. In germline, CDR1 is SGHTA, CDR2 FQGNSA. CDR3 bases: TGTGCCAGCACAGGGCAGGGTATTACAAACTATGGCTACACCTTC. Encoded protein: CASTGQGITNYGYTF.

The V gene is TRBV20-1, the J gene TRBJ1-2; 8 bases are shared with TRBD1. Germline V lookup: CDR1 DFQATT, CDR2 SNEGSKA (reference sequence). With V trimmed by 6 bases and J by 4 bases, 10 bases remained unmatched. The CDR3 runs to 14 residues. The CDR3 DNA reads TGCAGTGCCCCTTCTGCCGGACAGGGCTATGGCTACACCTTC. Amino acids: CSAPSAGQGYGYTF.

This clonotype was observed many times. The chain links TRBV7-8 to TRBJ1-1; D remains ambiguous. The germline V gene has CDR1 SGHVS and CDR2 FQNEAQ. There are 13 residues in the CDR3. Trimming removed 5 bases at V and 2 bases at J, with 9 bases between. The CDR3 DNA follows: TGTGCCAGCAGCGTTCAGAGAAACACTGAAGCTTTCTTT. Its translation is CASSVQRNTEAFF.